This T cell receptor beta chain was found in a study of T-cell reconstitution after alpha-beta-depleted transplantation in children. The TCRbeta library incorporated unique molecular identifiers. TCRdb ran MiXCR on the PCR reads and lists one entry per CDR3 protein. The data show some 200,000 distinct CDR3 sequences, 9% to 10% seen once. The CDR3 sequence is 17 residues long. Trimming took off 6 bases at V and 2 bases at J, with 23 bases between the two ends. Per the germline V gene, CDR1 is SGHRS and CDR2 is YFSETQ. This clonotype was found many times. The V and J genes are TRBV5-1 and TRBJ1-1; D gene uncertain. Material: PBMCs from the stem cell graft donor, obtained from the stem cell graft. The sequence derives from a human donor who donated a stem cell graft to a child with SCID. Written as DNA, the CDR3 is TGCGCCAGCAAGACGATAAACTCCCCCGTCGGTAACACTGAAGCTTTCTTT. Translation: CASKTINSPVGNTEAFF. The complete variable domain, with remaining parts taken from reference TRBV5-1 and TRBJ1-1, reads KAGVTQTPRYLIKTRGQQVTLSCSPISGHRSVSWYQQTPGQGLQFLFEYFSETQRNKGNFPGRFSGRQFSNSRSEMNVSTLELGDSALYLCASKTINSPVGNTEAFFGQGTRLTVV.